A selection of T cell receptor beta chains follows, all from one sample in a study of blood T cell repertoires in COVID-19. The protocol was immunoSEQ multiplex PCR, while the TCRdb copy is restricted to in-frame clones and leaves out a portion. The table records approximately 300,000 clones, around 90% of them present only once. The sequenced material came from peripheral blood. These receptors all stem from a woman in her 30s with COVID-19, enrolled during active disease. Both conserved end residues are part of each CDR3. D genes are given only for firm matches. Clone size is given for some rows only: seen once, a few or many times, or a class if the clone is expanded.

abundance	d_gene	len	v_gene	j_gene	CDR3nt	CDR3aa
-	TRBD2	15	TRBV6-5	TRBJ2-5	TGTGCCAGCAGTCGAGCCGGCGGGAGGGGAGAGACCCAGTACTTC	CASSRAGGRGETQYF
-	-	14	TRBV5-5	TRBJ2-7	TGTGCCAGCAGCTTGCAGGGGCACTCCTACGAGCAGTACTTC	CASSLQGHSYEQYF
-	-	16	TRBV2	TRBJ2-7	TGTGCCAGCAGTGAAGCCCACCGGACAGTCGCCTACGAGCAGTACTTC	CASSEAHRTVAYEQYF
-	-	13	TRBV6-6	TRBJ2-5	TGTGCCAGCAGTCCCGACAGGCAAGAGACCCAGTACTTC	CASSPDRQETQYF
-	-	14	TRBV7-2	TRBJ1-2	TGTGCCAGCAGCTCGCAGGGTTCTGGCTATGGCTACACCTTC	CASSSQGSGYGYTF
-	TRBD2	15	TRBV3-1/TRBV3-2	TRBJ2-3	TGTGCCAGCAGCCAGGGGACTAGCGGGACGGATACGCAGTATTTT	CASSQGTSGTDTQYF
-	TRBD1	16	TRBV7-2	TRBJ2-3	TGTGCCAGCAGCATCGGGACAGGGTTTGGCACAGATACGCAGTATTTT	CASSIGTGFGTDTQYF
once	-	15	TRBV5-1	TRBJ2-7	TGCGCCAGCAGCCCTGCACTAGCCTTAGGGCGCGAGCAGTACTTC	CASSPALALGREQYF
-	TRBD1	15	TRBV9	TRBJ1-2	TGTGCCAGCAGAGACGGACAGGAGGGTAACTATGGCTACACCTTC	CASRDGQEGNYGYTF
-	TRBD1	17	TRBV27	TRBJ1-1	TGTGCCAGCAGTTACGCCAGGGGGCCTAACGATAACACTGAAGCTTTCTTT	CASSYARGPNDNTEAFF
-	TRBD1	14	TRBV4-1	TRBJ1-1	TGCGCCAGCAGCCAAGGACAGGGGAACACTGAAGCTTTCTTT	CASSQGQGNTEAFF
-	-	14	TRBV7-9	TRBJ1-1	TGTGCCAGCAGCTGGATGGGGGCGTACACTGAAGCTTTCTTT	CASSWMGAYTEAFF
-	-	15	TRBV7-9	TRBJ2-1	TGTGCCAGCAGCTTAGAAGGCGGACTTTACAATGAGCAGTTCTTC	CASSLEGGLYNEQFF
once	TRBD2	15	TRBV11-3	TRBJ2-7	TGTGCCAGCAGCCTGAAATCTAGCGGGAGCTACGAGCAGTACTTC	CASSLKSSGSYEQYF
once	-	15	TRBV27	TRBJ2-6	TGTGCCAGCAGCTCTTGGGCGAAGGGGGCCAACGTCCTGACTTTC	CASSSWAKGANVLTF